This T cell receptor (beta chain) was captured by sequencing in a study of vaccination effects on CD4 cells after COVID-19. The assay was immunoSEQ multiplex PCR, and TCRdb's table has in-frame clones only and misses some. The repertoire holds more than 20,000 clones, with 65% to 75% as singletons. On this clone itself: Its antigen remains unknown.

Germline CDR1 reads LGHNA; CDR2 reads YSLEER. The CDR3 loop spans 14 amino acids. Trimming cost V 2 bases and J 7 bases; bases outside gene matches: 4. Prior to sequencing, the ViraFEST assay stimulated PBMC with viral peptide pools, which expanded the antigen-specific CD4+ T cells. Having been cultured for about ten days, the cells underwent CD4+ T cell isolation. Confirmation by PCR established that the person had SARS-CoV-2 infection between March and December 2020. The genes are TRBV4-3 and TRBJ1-4, with 7 bases identical to TRBD1. The sample in question was CD4+ T cells from PBMCs cultured with SARS-CoV-2 spike peptides, obtained before COVID-19 vaccination. The source of this sequence is a human donor who had a prior SARS-CoV-2 infection. This CDR3 reads CASSQQGEGEKLFF. In nucleotides, the CDR3 is TGCGCCAGCAGCCAACAGGGGGAGGGTGAAAAACTGTTTTTT.